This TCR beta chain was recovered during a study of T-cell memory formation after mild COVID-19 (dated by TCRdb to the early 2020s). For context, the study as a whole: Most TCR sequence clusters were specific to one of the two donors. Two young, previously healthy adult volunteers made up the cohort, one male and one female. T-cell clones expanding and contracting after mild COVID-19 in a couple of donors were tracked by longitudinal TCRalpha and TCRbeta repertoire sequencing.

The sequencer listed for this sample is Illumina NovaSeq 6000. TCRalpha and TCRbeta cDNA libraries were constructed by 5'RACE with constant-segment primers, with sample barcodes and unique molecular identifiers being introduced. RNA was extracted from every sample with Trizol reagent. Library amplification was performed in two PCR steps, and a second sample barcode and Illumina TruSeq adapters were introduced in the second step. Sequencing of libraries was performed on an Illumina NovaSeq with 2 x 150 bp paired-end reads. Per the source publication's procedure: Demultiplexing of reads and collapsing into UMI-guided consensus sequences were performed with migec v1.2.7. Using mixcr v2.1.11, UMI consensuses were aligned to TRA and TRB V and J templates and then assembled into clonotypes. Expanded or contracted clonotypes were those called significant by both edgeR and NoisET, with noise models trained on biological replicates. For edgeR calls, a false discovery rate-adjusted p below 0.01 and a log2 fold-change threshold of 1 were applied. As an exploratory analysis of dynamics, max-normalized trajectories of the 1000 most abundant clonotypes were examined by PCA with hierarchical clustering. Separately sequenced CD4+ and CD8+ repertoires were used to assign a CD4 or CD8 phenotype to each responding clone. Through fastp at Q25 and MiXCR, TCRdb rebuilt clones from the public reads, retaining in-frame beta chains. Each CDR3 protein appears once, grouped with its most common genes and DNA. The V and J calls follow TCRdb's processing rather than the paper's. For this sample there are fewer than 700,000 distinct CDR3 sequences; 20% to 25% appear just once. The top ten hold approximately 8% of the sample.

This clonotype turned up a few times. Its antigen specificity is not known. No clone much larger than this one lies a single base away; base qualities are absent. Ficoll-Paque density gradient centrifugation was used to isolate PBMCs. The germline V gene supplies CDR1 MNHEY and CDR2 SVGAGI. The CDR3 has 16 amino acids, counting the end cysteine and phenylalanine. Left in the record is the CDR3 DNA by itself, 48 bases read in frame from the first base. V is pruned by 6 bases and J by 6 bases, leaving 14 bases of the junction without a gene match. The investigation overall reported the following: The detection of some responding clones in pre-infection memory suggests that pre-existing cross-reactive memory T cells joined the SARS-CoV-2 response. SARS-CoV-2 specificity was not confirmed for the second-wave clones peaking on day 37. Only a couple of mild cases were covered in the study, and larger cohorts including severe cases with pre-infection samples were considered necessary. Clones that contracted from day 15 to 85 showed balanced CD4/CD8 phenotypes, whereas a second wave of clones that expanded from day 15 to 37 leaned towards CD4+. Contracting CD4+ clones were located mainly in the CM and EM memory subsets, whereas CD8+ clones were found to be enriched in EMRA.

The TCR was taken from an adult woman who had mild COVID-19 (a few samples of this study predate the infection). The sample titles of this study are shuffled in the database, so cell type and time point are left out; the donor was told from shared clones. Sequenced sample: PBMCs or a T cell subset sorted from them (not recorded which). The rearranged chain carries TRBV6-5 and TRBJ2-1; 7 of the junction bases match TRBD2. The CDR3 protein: CASSPNRAGNVNEQFF. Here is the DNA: TGTGCCAGCAGCCCTAACAGAGCGGGGAATGTCAATGAGCAGTTCTTC.